This T cell receptor beta chain was found in a study of blood T cell repertoires in COVID-19. Study-level information: The United States, Italy and Spain provided the acute and convalescent COVID-19 samples. Sample material is recorded as cDNA or gDNA derived from T cells, B-cell-depleted T cells, or PBMCs.

Trimming cost V 2 bases and J 1 base, with 5 bases left between them. This CDR3 is 13 amino acids long. Germline CDR1 reads MDHEN; CDR2 reads SYDVKM. In the study's own analysis: It was from reference gene primer amplification that nucleated cell counts were estimated. Assay used: immunoSEQ multiplex PCR; TCRdb lists only in-frame clones, some missing. V, J and clone size are taken as reported in that table, and D and trimming were inferred from the DNA itself. The table records about 100,000 clones, around 90% of them present only once. This TCR came from a man aged 35 to 55 with active or convalescent COVID-19. Sequencing input: peripheral blood. The genes are TRBV28 and TRBJ1-1; no clear D. The CDR3 loop reads CASSLGKNTEAFF. DNA for the CDR3: TGTGCCAGCAGTTTAGGCAAGAACACTGAAGCTTTCTTT. The full variable domain, in which reference TRBV28 and TRBJ1-1 provide the parts outside the CDR3, is DVKVTQSSRYLVKRTGEKVFLECVQDMDHENMFWYRQDPGLGLRLIYFSYDVKMKEKGDIPEGYSVSREKKERFSLILESASTNQTSMYLCASSLGKNTEAFFGQGTRLTVV.